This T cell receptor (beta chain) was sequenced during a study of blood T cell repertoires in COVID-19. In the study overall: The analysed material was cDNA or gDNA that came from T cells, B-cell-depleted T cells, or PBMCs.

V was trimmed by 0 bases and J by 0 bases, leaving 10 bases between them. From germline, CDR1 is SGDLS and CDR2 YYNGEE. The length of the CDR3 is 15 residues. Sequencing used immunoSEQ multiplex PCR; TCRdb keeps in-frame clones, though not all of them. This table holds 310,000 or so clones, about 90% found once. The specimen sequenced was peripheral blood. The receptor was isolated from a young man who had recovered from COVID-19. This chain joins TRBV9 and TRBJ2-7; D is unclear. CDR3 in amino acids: CASSVGSSDSYEQYF. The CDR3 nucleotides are TGTGCCAGCAGCGTAGGATCGAGCGACTCCTACGAGCAGTACTTC.